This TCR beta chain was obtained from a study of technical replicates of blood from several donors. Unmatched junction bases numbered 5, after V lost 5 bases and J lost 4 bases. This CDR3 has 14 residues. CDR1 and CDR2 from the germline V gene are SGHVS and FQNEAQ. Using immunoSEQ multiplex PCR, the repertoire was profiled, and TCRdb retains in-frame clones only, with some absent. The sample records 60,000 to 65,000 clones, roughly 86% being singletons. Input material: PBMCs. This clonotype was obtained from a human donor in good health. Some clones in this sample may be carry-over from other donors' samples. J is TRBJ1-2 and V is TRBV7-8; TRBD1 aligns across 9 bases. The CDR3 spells CASSVGTGPYGYTF. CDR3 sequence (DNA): TGTGCCAGCAGCGTGGGGACAGGGCCCTATGGCTACACCTTC.